Below are 2 T cell receptor beta chains sequenced from a single sample in a study of cytomegalovirus exposure and HLA in healthy donors. Vbeta (60) and Jbeta (13) primers were used in the PCR. The table came from immunoSEQ multiplex PCR; TCRdb's copy has only in-frame clones and leaves some out. Here the sample spans about 210,000 clones, about 85% being singletons. The material sequenced was PBMCs. These receptors were taken from a boy aged 2 to 9 in good health and CMV-seronegative.

This chain links TRBV15 with TRBJ1-1; D unclear. Between the trimmed V and J ends, which lost 0 bases and 5 bases, there was a span of 7 bases. CDR1 and CDR2 from the germline V gene are LNHNV and YYDKDF (reference sequence). CDR3 length equals 13 residues. The CDR3 sequence: CATSRDRSTEAFF. The CDR3 DNA follows: TGTGCCACCAGCAGAGATCGTAGTACTGAAGCTTTCTTT. Supplemented by reference TRBV15 and TRBJ1-1, the full variable domain reads DAMVIQNPRYQVTQFGKPVTLSCSQTLNHNVMYWYQQKSSQAPKLLFHYYDKDFNNEADTPDNFQSRRPNTSFCFLDIRSPGLGDTAMYLCATSRDRSTEAFFGQGTRLTVV.

The chain is built from TRBV6-1 and TRBJ2-5; 7 bases are a match to TRBD1. Germline V gene sequence: CDR1 MNHNS, CDR2 SASEGT. CDR3 size: 13 residues. The V gene end was trimmed by 6 bases and the J gene end by 5 bases; junction bases not matched to a gene: 6. CDR3 in DNA: TGTGCCAGCAGAGGGACAGTGATTGAGACCCAGTACTTC. The encoded protein is CASRGTVIETQYF.